Below, 19 T cell receptor beta chains from the same sample are listed, as sequenced in a study of T cell clonotyping in hematopoietic cell transplantation. As for time point: recipient sample about 28 days before transplant, after cytoreduction. The protocol was immunoSEQ multiplex PCR, while the TCRdb copy is restricted to in-frame clones and leaves out a portion. The sample consists of tens of thousands of clones, over 75% of them appearing once. The material sequenced was peripheral blood mononuclear cells, taken before stem cell transplant. The receptor set was obtained from a man aged 60-69 years with biphenotypic leukemia. Some clones in this sample may be carry-over from other donors' samples.

The rearrangement uses TRBV2 and TRBJ1-3; D gene unclear. Germline values: CDR1 SNHLY, CDR2 FYNNEI. The V end lost 6 bases, the J end lost 2 bases, and 11 bases lay between the germline ends. The length of the CDR3 is 14 residues. CDR3 in DNA: TGTGCCAGCAGGCTAACCGCCCCTGGAAACACCATATATTTT. This sequence encodes CASRLTAPGNTIYF. The full variable domain, rest sourced from reference TRBV2 and TRBJ1-3, is EPEVTQTPSHQVTQMGQEVILRCVPISNHLYFYWYRQILGQKVEFLVSFYNNEISEKSEIFDDQFSVERPDGSNFTLKIRSTKLEDSAMYFCASRLTAPGNTIYFGEGSWLTVV.

This chain joins TRBV2 and TRBJ2-2, with 14 bases lining up with TRBD2. The CDR3 has 16 residues. CDR1 and CDR2 (germline): SNHLY, FYNNEI. Trimming took 8 bases from V and 4 from J; bases not matched to a gene: 6. In DNA, the CDR3 is TGTGCCAGCCAGGGACTAGCGGGAGCCGGCACCGGGGAGCTGTTTTTT. Protein: CASQGLAGAGTGELFF.

To note about this clone: Mismatch with germline at one junction end may stem from a read error. The rearrangement uses TRBV6-5 and TRBJ2-7; 9 positions match TRBD1. The CDR3 runs to 14 residues. CDR1 and CDR2 from the germline V gene are MNHEY and SVGAGI. The DNA for the CDR3 is TGTGCCAGCAGGCGCCGGGACAGGGCCTACCAGCAGTACTTC. It yields the protein CASRRRDRAYQQYF.

The sample holds one count of this clone. The chain's CDR3 is CASSNPDFDGYTF. The CDR3 DNA reads as TGTGCCAGCAGTAACCCCGATTTCGATGGCTACACCTTC. V usage is TRBV6-6 and J usage is TRBJ1-2; D remains ambiguous. The V end was cut by 5 bases, the J end by 6 bases, with 13 bases between. CDR3 size: 13 residues. Germline lookup yields CDR1 MNHNY and CDR2 SVGAGI (reference sequence).

J is TRBJ1-2 and V is TRBV5-4; no clear D. V lost 0 bases to trimming and J lost 7 bases, with 10 bases between them. Germline CDR1 SGHNT, CDR2 YYREEE (reference sequence). The CDR3 consists of 13 residues. The CDR3 DNA reads TGTGCCAGCAGCTTGGTCGGGATTCCTGGCTACACCTTC. Encoded protein: CASSLVGIPGYTF.

The V and J genes are TRBV6-5 and TRBJ2-7; D is tentatively TRBD1 or TRBD2 (5 bases each). Germline loops: CDR1 MNHEY, CDR2 SVGAGI. V lost 5 bases and J 0 bases, leaving 14 bases between the germline ends. The CDR3 is 15 amino acids. In DNA form, the CDR3 reads TGTGCCAGCAGTGTAGTACCGGGACCCTCCTACGAGCAGTACTTC. Amino acids: CASSVVPGPSYEQYF.

This chain connects TRBV6-1 to TRBJ2-7; D is ambiguous. The V and J ends lost 1 base and 1 base respectively, with 11 bases between them. The CDR3 contains 15 residues. In germline, CDR1 is MNHNS, CDR2 SASEGT. The CDR3 reads CASSEVVAVSYEQYF. The CDR3 coding sequence is TGTGCCAGCAGTGAAGTGGTTGCCGTTTCCTACGAGCAGTACTTC.

The gene calls are TRBV19 and TRBJ1-5; D gene unclear. The CDR3 extends over 14 amino acids. V lost 0 bases, J lost 7 bases, and 10 bases lay in between. Germline CDR1 LNHDA, CDR2 SQIVND (reference sequence). CDR3 nucleotide sequence: TGTGCCAGTAGTATAGATGGCGGTTCCCAGCCCCAGCATTTT. Encoded protein: CASSIDGGSQPQHF.

This rearrangement joins TRBV20-1 to TRBJ1-1, with D possibly being TRBD1 (5 bases). The germline V gene encodes CDR1 DFQATT and CDR2 SNEGSKA (reference sequence). Trimming stripped 3 bases from V and 11 bases from J, with 7 bases between. The CDR3 has 9 amino acids. The CDR3 DNA sequence: TGCAGTGCTAGGGGGACGGCTTTCTTT. It yields the protein CSARGTAFF.

The chain uses TRBV28 and TRBJ1-5; no firm D call. The V gene lost 6 bases and the J gene lost 5 bases, with 14 bases spanning the gap. Germline loops: CDR1 MDHEN, CDR2 SYDVKM. The CDR3 is made up of 14 amino acids. CDR3 protein: CASSPSILDQPQHF. DNA for the CDR3: TGTGCCAGCAGCCCCTCTATACTAGATCAGCCCCAGCATTTT.

The CDR3 DNA follows: TGCAGCGTTTCACGACTAGCGAGCACAGATACGCAGTATTTT. Its protein is CSVSRLASTDTQYF. The chain has TRBV29-1 and TRBJ2-3, with TRBD2 matching 8 bases. Germline loops: CDR1 SQVTM, CDR2 ANQGSEA. Unmatched junction bases numbered 4, after V lost 5 bases and J lost 0 bases. This CDR3 has 14 residues.

The chain uses TRBV5-1 and TRBJ2-3, with 13 nucleotides matching TRBD2. Germline CDR1 SGHRS, CDR2 YFSETQ. The CDR3 has 17 amino acids. Unmatched junction bases numbered 11, after V lost 4 bases and J lost 6 bases. CDR3 sequence reads: CASSGARTSGRMDTQYF. CDR3 nucleotides: TGCGCCAGCAGCGGCGCGAGGACTAGCGGGAGAATGGATACGCAGTATTTT.

The chain employs TRBV7-2 and TRBJ2-3; weak D call: TRBD2 (6 bases). CDR1 is SGHTA and CDR2 is FQGNSA in the germline V gene. The CDR3 extends over 15 amino acids. The V end lost 2 bases, the J end lost 1 base, and 10 bases lay between the germline ends. The CDR3 loop is CASSLWGGGTDTQYF. The CDR3 bases are TGTGCCAGCAGCTTATGGGGCGGGGGCACAGATACGCAGTATTTT.

The chain joins TRBV27 to TRBJ1-5, with a tentative D call TRBD1 (6 bases). Germline V CDR1 and CDR2: MNHEY, SMNVEV (reference sequence). Trimming cost V 0 bases and J 3 bases, with 12 bases left between them. CDR3 length equals 16 residues. CDR3 protein: CASSLSGQGINQPQHF. The CDR3 DNA is TGTGCCAGCAGTTTATCAGGTCAGGGGATCAATCAGCCCCAGCATTTT.

This chain links TRBV28 with TRBJ1-2; the D is unclear. Germline CDR1 MDHEN, CDR2 SYDVKM. CDR3 length: 16 residues. Trimming cost V 6 bases and J 6 bases, with 23 bases left between them. The CDR3 DNA sequence: TGTGCCAGCAGGGAGAACGTTTGGGATCCAGGAAATGGCTACACCTTC. Translated: CASRENVWDPGNGYTF.

This clone was seen once. This rearrangement joins TRBV7-8 to TRBJ2-7; a possible D gene is TRBD1 (7 bases). Trimming removed 5 bases at V and 1 base at J, with 21 bases between. Germline V CDR1 and CDR2: SGHVS, FQNEAQ. The length of the CDR3 is 17 residues. Here the CDR3 reads CASSTTGPGTPSYEQYF. The CDR3 region has the DNA TGTGCCAGCAGCACGACAGGGCCCGGGACTCCGTCCTACGAGCAGTACTTC.

The chain has TRBV6-1 and TRBJ2-7; the match to TRBD2 covers 9 bases. CDR1 MNHNS and CDR2 SASEGT come from the germline V gene. V was clipped by 10 bases and J by 2 bases; unmatched bases: 6. The CDR3 runs 13 residues. CDR3 region: CATGLALPYEQYF. CDR3 DNA: TGTGCCACGGGACTAGCTCTTCCCTACGAGCAGTACTTC.

The rearrangement links TRBV20-1 to TRBJ2-3; D is undetermined. V lost 4 bases, J lost 6 bases, and 8 bases lay in between. CDR1 DFQATT and CDR2 SNEGSKA come from the germline V gene (reference sequence). This CDR3 has 11 residues. The CDR3 DNA sequence: TGCAGTGCTACAGTAGCCGATACGCAGTATTTT. It translates to CSATVADTQYF.

This chain joins TRBV30 and TRBJ2-7; D uncertain. Germline V gene data show CDR1 as GTSNPN and CDR2 as SVGIG (reference sequence). This CDR3 has 11 residues. Trimming removed 1 base at V and 4 bases at J, with 5 bases between. The CDR3 loop reads CAWSGNYEQYF. CDR3 DNA sequence: TGTGCCTGGAGTGGAAATTACGAGCAGTACTTC.